A single sample gave rise to the 10 T cell receptor beta chains below, sequenced in a study of T cell changes during pregnancy in multiple sclerosis. Libraries were prepared by immunoSEQ multiplex PCR; TCRdb keeps only in-frame clonotypes and omits some of them. Seen here are 60,000 to 65,000 clones, roughly 92% observed once, and the top ten hold approximately 1.5%. The material sequenced was peripheral blood, taken in the second trimester of pregnancy. Receptor source: a female donor with multiple sclerosis, enrolled in a pregnancy study.

The chain uses TRBV7-2 and TRBJ1-4; 9 bases are a match to TRBD1. V dropped 4 bases and J dropped 4; count of bases not matched to a gene: 10. CDR1 is SGHTA and CDR2 is FQGNSA in the germline V gene. This CDR3 comprises 17 residues. For the CDR3, the DNA is TGTGCCAGCAGCTCTTCGGGACAGGGCTTCTTTAATGAAAAACTGTTTTTT. Its protein product is CASSSSGQGFFNEKLFF.

The chain is built from TRBV9 and TRBJ2-1, with 10 bases fitting TRBD2. Germline V gene lookup returns CDR1 SGDLS and CDR2 YYNGEE. The CDR3 consists of 15 residues. Germline trimming cut 0 bases from V and 7 bases from J; bases unmatched to any gene: 4. The CDR3 DNA reads as TGTGCCAGCAGCGTAGGTACTAGCGGGAAGAATGAGCAGTTCTTC. The encoded protein is CASSVGTSGKNEQFF.

The chain is built from TRBV28 and TRBJ1-4, with unresolved D. The CDR3 is 17 amino acids. Trimming left V 5 bases short and J 0 bases short, with 16 bases between. CDR1 MDHEN and CDR2 SYDVKM come from the germline V gene. CDR3 in amino acids: CASSQIPEPATNEKLFF. The CDR3 DNA follows: TGTGCCAGCAGTCAAATCCCGGAGCCTGCAACTAATGAAAAACTGTTTTTT.

V and J are TRBV18 and TRBJ1-5, with D tentatively TRBD1 (6 bases). With 4 bases removed from V and 4 bases from J, the gap between germline ends came to 14 bases. The CDR3 is 15 amino acids. The V gene's germline CDR1 is KGHSH and CDR2 LQKENI. CDR3 in DNA: TGTGCCAGCTCACAAACAGGGCTTCAAAATCAGCCCCAGCATTTT. Translated, it gives CASSQTGLQNQPQHF. The entire variable domain, with the rest obtained from reference TRBV18 and TRBJ1-5, is as follows: NAGVMQNPRHLVRRRGQEARLRCSPMKGHSHVYWYRQLPEEGLKFMVYLQKENIIDESGMPKERFSAEFPKEGPSILRIQQVVRGDSAAYFCASSQTGLQNQPQHFGDGTRLSIL.

The chain is built from TRBV6-5 and TRBJ1-1; D is unresolved. Germline V gives CDR1 MNHEY, CDR2 SVGAGI. The CDR3 loop spans 13 amino acids. V lost 7 bases to trimming and J lost 0 bases, with 9 bases between them. As DNA, the CDR3 is TGTGCCAGCACCACGACTATGAACACTGAAGCTTTCTTT. It is translated as CASTTTMNTEAFF.

The rearrangement joins TRBV6-6 to TRBJ2-2; 7 bases are a match to TRBD1. The CDR3 has 14 residues. V shed 5 bases and J 3 bases; nucleotides not matched to a gene: 3. CDR1 is MNHNY and CDR2 is SVGAGI in the germline V gene (reference sequence). The CDR3 sequence is CASSATGYTGELFF. Here the CDR3 DNA reads TGTGCCAGCAGTGCGACAGGGTACACCGGGGAGCTGTTTTTT.

V gene TRBV2 combines with J gene TRBJ2-2, with a weak D call TRBD2 (5 bases). CDR1 SNHLY and CDR2 FYNNEI come from the germline V gene. The CDR3 has 18 amino acids. The V end was cut by 8 bases, the J end by 2 bases, with 24 bases between. CDR3 DNA: TGTGCCAGCTCCCCCTTAAACCCTAGCACGGTTAACACCGGGGAGCTGTTTTTT. It is translated as CASSPLNPSTVNTGELFF.

In this sample, this clone turned up once. The chain recombines TRBV2 with TRBJ2-7, with 10 bases fitting TRBD2. Germline V CDR1 and CDR2: SNHLY, FYNNEI. V lost 9 bases and J lost 0; bases outside the gene matches: 8. The CDR3 length is 15 residues. The CDR3 DNA sequence: TGTGCCAGGGCGGCCGCTAGCGGGAGCTCCTACGAGCAGTACTTC. Encoded protein: CARAAASGSSYEQYF.

V and J are TRBV19 and TRBJ2-2, with 7 bases aligning to TRBD2. This CDR3 contains 16 residues. The V segment lost 3 bases and the J segment 5 bases; nucleotides outside the gene matches: 9. Per the germline V gene, CDR1 is LNHDA and CDR2 is SQIVND (reference sequence). In DNA, the CDR3 is TGTGCCAGTAGTATTGGGGGACTACCGGATACCGGGGAGCTGTTTTTT. Protein sequence: CASSIGGLPDTGELFF. Full variable domain (outside the CDR3, taken from reference TRBV19 and TRBJ2-2): DGGITQSPKYLFRKEGQNVTLSCEQNLNHDAMYWYRQDPGQGLRLIYYSQIVNDFQKGDIAEGYSVSREKKESFPLTVTSAQKNPTAFYLCASSIGGLPDTGELFFGEGSRLTVL.

On this clone: Other DNA sequences in the same sample also yield this CDR3. The chain combines TRBV10-3 with TRBJ2-2; 7 bases match TRBD1. In germline, CDR1 is ENHRY, CDR2 SYGVKD. The ends lost 2 bases at V and 1 base at J; junction bases unmatched: 1. This CDR3 has 15 residues. CDR3 coding DNA: TGTGCCATCAGTGAGAGACAGGGGAACACCGGGGAGCTGTTTTTT. It encodes CAISERQGNTGELFF.